This T cell receptor (beta chain) was recorded in a study of T cells in Graves' hyperthyroidism and ophthalmopathy. Study conclusions and caveats: Most thyroid-expanded clonotypes above 0.001 were also found in blood.

Not enrolled were patients with uncontrolled infection, other autoimmune disease, pregnancy or lactation. Used for diagnoses were clinical symptoms, serum thyroxine and TRAb, thyroid ultrasound and orbital computed tomography. Of note for this clonotype: Its antigen is undetermined.

Regions amplified from RNA transcripts were the TCR beta CDR3 regions. During a first-round RT-PCR of the TCR CDR3, the HTBI primer set was used. One entry per CDR3 protein results from TCRdb running MiXCR on the multiplex PCR reads. Among around 660,000 distinct CDR3 sequences listed, 45% were seen once. Germline V gene lookup returns CDR1 SGHAT and CDR2 FQNNGV. This CDR3 is built from 14 residues. Trimming stripped 8 bases from V and 4 bases from J, with 15 bases between. V gene TRBV11-2 combines with J gene TRBJ1-3, with D unclear. The receptor was isolated from an adult man with Graves' disease, either hyperthyroidism or ophthalmopathy (not recorded which). Sample: peripheral blood or thyroid tissue (not recorded which). CDR3 amino acids: CASETGVGGNTIYF. The DNA of the CDR3 is TGTGCCAGCGAAACCGGGGTTGGAGGAAACACCATATATTTT.